This TCR beta chain was recorded in a study of Graves' ophthalmopathy and Graves' hyperthyroidism. Study-wide points: Also, most clonotypes expanded in the thyroid above 0.001 frequency appeared in blood.

Each diagnosis was determined on the basis of clinical symptoms, serum thyroxine, TRAb, thyroid ultrasound and orbital computed tomography. The authors isolated PBMCs from 10 ml of fresh peripheral blood. There are 16 residues in the CDR3. Germline CDR1 is LNHNV and CDR2 is YYDKDF (reference sequence). Trimming at V came to 4 bases and at J to 0 bases, leaving 4 bases not matched to a gene. This clonotype showed up many times. Its antigen is unknown. The TCR beta CDR3 regions underwent amplification from RNA transcripts. RT-PCR with HTBI primers came first, then second-round multiplex PCR. TCRdb itself ran the multiplex PCR reads through MiXCR, one entry per CDR3 protein. This table has more than 300,000 distinct CDR3 sequences, 15% appearing once.

The sequencing input was peripheral blood. The chain carries TRBV15 and TRBJ1-5; 9 bases fit TRBD1. This TCR was sampled from a woman between 18 and 29 years old with stable Graves' hyperthyroidism. The CDR3 DNA sequence: TGTGCCACCAGCAAGTCGGGACAGGGTAGCAATCAGCCCCAGCATTTT. Its protein is CATSKSGQGSNQPQHF.